This T cell receptor beta chain was identified in a study of cytomegalovirus exposure and HLA in healthy donors. The PCR made use of 60 Vbeta and 13 Jbeta primers. Libraries were prepared by immunoSEQ multiplex PCR; TCRdb keeps only in-frame clonotypes and omits some of them. The table lists some 120,000 clones, about 80% of them singletons, with about 3.4% in the top ten. The germline CDR1 and CDR2 sequences are MNHNS and SASEGT. J was trimmed by 9 bases and V by 10 bases; bases with no gene match: 12. The CDR3 spans 14 residues. Input material: PBMCs. The chain carries TRBV6-1 and TRBJ1-6, with 7 bases matching TRBD1. The TCR sequence derives from a man aged 25-40 years in good health and CMV-seronegative. CDR3 nucleotides: TGTGCCACCCAGACAGGGCTCGGAGTTTCACCCCTCCACTTT. Protein: CATQTGLGVSPLHF.